Included here is one T cell receptor (beta chain) sequence, with context. Its antigen specificity is not known. No much larger clonotype is one base removed from it; base qualities were not supplied. Library creation used 5' RACE. The data were produced on an Illumina HiSeq 2000. Template switching introduced a universal primer binding site; the final cDNA contained a unique molecular identifier, enabling accurate counting of TCR cDNA molecules. Specific primers in the conserved constant-segment region were used to synthesize first-strand cDNA for TCR alpha and beta chains. Each cDNA library was double barcoded, with a SMART-Mk sample barcode plus Illumina barcodes, to control for contamination. Two successive PCR steps introduced TruSeq adapter sequences along with Illumina sample barcodes. The TCR alpha and beta cDNA libraries were sequenced on the Illumina HiSeq platform using custom primers. Turning to the authors' computational methods: MiGEC processed the raw reads to extract unique molecular identifiers, while MiXCR was used to determine the CDR3 positions. Recombination models were inferred per individual with the repgenHMM and IGoR tools using an EM algorithm. The analysis of shared clonotypes was done with the tcR package in R, with sharing normalized by the product of cloneset sizes. To study raw recombination free of thymic and clonal selection effects, out-of-frame nonproductive sequences were analyzed. TCRdb ran its own pipeline on the public reads, namely fastp trimming at Q25 and MiXCR clone calling, and kept in-frame beta chains. Each record represents a unique CDR3 protein, reported with the most common genes and DNA among its rows. The authors' filters were not applied to this entry. Within this sample are 550,000 to 700,000 distinct CDR3 sequences, with approximately 10% of them counted one time only. The top ten clonotypes cover more than 2.5% of the sample.

The data stem from a study of identical twins (dated by TCRdb to the mid-2010s). General notes on the study: TCR alpha and beta repertoires from monozygotic twins, unrelated adults of various ages and cord blood were deep-sequenced to test whether fetal clonotypes persist. Replicate twin experiments were performed at different times using different library preparation protocols to rule out contamination. Study-level results and caveats: Invariant T cells such as MAIT and iNKT could partly confound zero-insertion analyses, though diverse VJ usage argued against this for most clonotypes. Fewer insertions were carried by abundant cord blood beta clonotypes, a similar but weaker trend appeared in young adult naive repertoires, and no such trend appeared in memory repertoires. Out-of-frame TCR alpha sequences shared between twins showed an excess of low generation-probability sequences compared with coincidental sharing between unrelated individuals. Because the same donors could not be followed over many years, the conclusions depended on cross-sectional statistical analysis. Excess twin sharing in beta out-of-frame sequences was weaker because fewer shared sequences lowered the signal-to-noise ratio. Recombination models systematically underestimated out-of-frame TCR alpha sharing in monozygotic twins but agreed with sharing between unrelated individuals.

The cysteine opens and the phenylalanine closes a CDR3 of 15 amino acids. The sequence is cut down to CDR3 DNA, 45 bases in frame from base 1. CDR1 is given as DFQATT and CDR2 as SNEGSKA, both from the germline V gene (reference sequence). The junction carries 12 bases between V and J, which are trimmed by 1 base and 0 bases respectively. Every donor in the study was a healthy Caucasian. Three pairs of female monozygotic twins, all aged about 18 to 30 years, made up the twin cohort. RNA for TCR libraries was isolated from peripheral blood mononuclear cells. This sample was shared with a second study, whose subject was yellow fever vaccine responses in identical twins. As the second publication notes: According to the authors, in identical twins the way T cells responded to vaccination appeared partly convergent and partly personalized. In identical twins, the study followed T cell clones that responded to the vaccine with precision.

This receptor chain uses TRBV20-1 and TRBJ1-1; a tentative D call is TRBD1 (6 bases match). This receptor was taken from a woman aged 18-29 years in good health. The sample consisted of PBMCs. This receptor has the CDR3 CSARALQGMNTEAFF. Here is the DNA: TGCAGTGCTAGAGCTTTACAGGGTATGAACACTGAAGCTTTCTTT.